This T cell receptor (beta chain) was recorded in a study of blood T cell repertoires in COVID-19. Only in-frame clones appear in the TCRdb table, and some are missing; sequencing was by immunoSEQ multiplex PCR. Among about 170,000 clones listed, around four fifths were seen once. The germline CDR1 and CDR2 sequences are LGHDT and YNNKEL (reference sequence). This CDR3 spans 16 amino acids. The V and J ends lost 0 bases and 6 bases respectively, with 17 bases between them. Sequenced sample: PBMCs or T cells enriched from blood (not recorded which). The V and J genes are TRBV3-1 (or the pseudogene TRBV3-2) and TRBJ1-2; weak D call: TRBD1 (5 bases). This receptor was identified in a woman in her forties or fifties who had recovered from COVID-19. CDR3 region: CASSQDKGLYSHGYTF. Here the CDR3 DNA reads TGTGCCAGCAGCCAAGATAAGGGACTCTACTCCCATGGCTACACCTTC.